These 31 T cell receptor beta chains were all obtained from the same sample, sequenced in a study of T-cell reconstitution after alpha-beta-depleted transplantation in children (TCRdb year 2016). What this sample's treatment or condition label stands for: allogeneic hematopoietic cell transplantation with graft depleted of TCRalphabeta T cells and CD19 B cells. To prepare the library, PCR was applied. The listed sequencing device is Illumina HiSeq 2500. To normalize quantification of the TCRbeta repertoire, the TCR libraries were built with molecular barcoding that relied on unique molecular identifiers. TCRdb applied fastp at Q25 and MiXCR to the public reads, then kept only in-frame beta chains. CDR3 protein sequences are deduplicated, and each keeps its most common genes and DNA. Recorded for this sample are around 700,000 distinct CDR3 sequences; around 12% of them occurred a single time. Jointly, the top ten make up about 0.77% of the sample.

The source material was PBMCs, sampled before TCRalphabeta/CD19-depleted stem cell transplant. The receptors here all came from a girl aged 2 to 10 with congenital amegakaryocytic thrombocytopenia, due to receive a stem cell transplant.

This chain joins TRBV24-1 and TRBJ2-2, with 12 nucleotides matching TRBD2. CDR1 and CDR2 (germline): KGHDR, SFDVKD. Losses at the gene ends were 4 bases for V and 6 bases for J; bases not matched to a gene: 8. This CDR3 contains 17 residues. The CDR3 DNA reads as TGTGCCACCAGTGACCCGACTAGCGGGAGCTTCGCCGGGGAGCTGTTTTTT. This translates into CATSDPTSGSFAGELFF.

This clonotype appeared a few times. The chain carries TRBV12-3 or TRBV12-4 and TRBJ2-1; D may be TRBD1 (5 bases). The CDR3 contains 13 residues. Deletions cut 5 bases from V and 8 bases from J, with 13 bases between. This CDR3 is CASSPPGPDEQFF. The CDR3 DNA sequence: TGTGCCAGCAGTCCCCCAGGGCCCGATGAGCAGTTCTTC.

In DNA form, the CDR3 reads TGTGCCAGCCCCCGGACGGAATGCTACAATGAGCAGTTCTTC. It specifies CASPRTECYNEQFF. V and J are TRBV25-1 and TRBJ2-1, with D unresolved. CDR1 and CDR2 from the germline V gene are MGHDK and SYGVNS. V was cut by 8 bases and J by 3 bases, with 14 bases left in between. CDR3 length: 14 amino acids.

This clonotype was seen only once. The chain uses TRBV5-8 and TRBJ1-5, with D perhaps TRBD1 (6 bases). Looked up from germline, CDR1 is SGHTS and CDR2 is YDEGEE. With 3 bases removed from V and 9 bases from J, the gap between germline ends came to 19 bases. The CDR3 is 15 amino acids. In DNA form, the CDR3 reads TGTGCCAGCAGCTGGGGACAAGGCCCCAATTGGCCCCAGCATTTT. Its translation is CASSWGQGPNWPQHF.

This clonotype was seen a handful of times. The genes are TRBV20-1 and TRBJ2-7; D may be TRBD2 (5 bases). CDR3 length: 13 amino acids. V was clipped by 2 bases and J by 2 bases, with 10 bases between them. The germline CDR1 and CDR2 sequences are DFQATT and SNEGSKA (reference sequence). CDR3 residues: CSARRAAAYEQYF. The CDR3 DNA sequence: TGCAGTGCTAGACGAGCGGCCGCCTACGAGCAGTACTTC.

The chain combines TRBV10-3 with TRBJ2-1, with D unclear. V was cut by 0 bases and J by 0 bases, with 9 bases left in between. The germline V gene has CDR1 ENHRY and CDR2 SYGVKD. The CDR3 extends over 16 amino acids. CDR3 loop: CAISESKGISYNEQFF. The CDR3 nucleotides read TGTGCCATCAGTGAGTCGAAGGGCATCTCCTACAATGAGCAGTTCTTC.

This clonotype has just a few counts. The chain has TRBV20-1 and TRBJ2-5; weak D call: TRBD2 (6 bases). The CDR3 contains 17 residues. The V end was cut by 0 bases, the J end by 7 bases, with 24 bases between. The germline CDR1 and CDR2 sequences are DFQATT and SNEGSKA (reference sequence). CDR3 DNA sequence: TGCAGTGCTAGAGATCCGGGAGTGAGGGGACGGTTGGGGACCCAGTACTTC. Its protein product is CSARDPGVRGRLGTQYF.

This clonotype was seen a handful of times. The chain carries TRBV5-1 and TRBJ2-5; D call uncertain. The CDR3 loop spans 15 amino acids. The V and J ends lost 4 bases and 3 bases respectively, with 16 bases between them. Germline V gene data show CDR1 as SGHRS and CDR2 as YFSETQ. CDR3 nucleotides: TGCGCCAGCAGCCCTGCCGTTGGTTTCAAAGAGACCCAGTACTTC. Its protein product is CASSPAVGFKETQYF.

This rearrangement joins TRBV3-1 to TRBJ2-7; 9 bases fit TRBD1. CDR1 is LGHDT, CDR2 YNNKEL, per germline (reference sequence). The trim removed 7 bases at V and 1 base at J, leaving 2 bases unmatched. The CDR3 has 13 residues. The CDR3 region has the DNA TGTGCCAGCAACAGGGGGCCTTCCTACGAGCAGTACTTC. Its translation is CASNRGPSYEQYF.

This clonotype was observed at least ten times. The V call is TRBV27, the J call TRBJ1-1; D might be TRBD1 (6 bases). The CDR3 runs to 15 residues. Trimming shortened V by 9 bases and J by 3 bases, and 20 bases separated the two germline ends. Germline CDR1 is MNHEY and CDR2 is SMNVEV (reference sequence). CDR3 bases: TGTGCCAGGGGTATGGGGGGGCGAGTTGACACTGAAGCTTTCTTT. Translation: CARGMGGRVDTEAFF.

This clonotype was found a few times. Written as DNA, the CDR3 is TGTGCCAGCAGTGAAGCTGGGGCCCATGAGCAGTTCTTC. Its translation: CASSEAGAHEQFF. This chain joins TRBV2 and TRBJ2-1, with a tentative D call TRBD1 (5 bases). The CDR3 covers 13 residues. V dropped 0 bases and J dropped 8 bases, with 8 bases sitting between them. The germline V gene has CDR1 SNHLY and CDR2 FYNNEI.

Ten or more counts support this clonotype. The V call is TRBV12-3 or TRBV12-4, the J call TRBJ2-2; D call uncertain. Trimming left V 1 base short and J 5 bases short, with 8 bases between. The CDR3 covers 14 residues. For the CDR3, the DNA is TGTGCCAGCAGTTTAGTGCCGGTGACCGGGGAGCTGTTTTTT. This translates into CASSLVPVTGELFF.

There are a few counts of this clonotype. This chain links TRBV29-1 with TRBJ2-5, with TRBD1 identical over 7 bases. Germline lookup yields CDR1 SQVTM and CDR2 ANQGSEA. This CDR3 spans 14 amino acids. Unmatched junction bases numbered 6, after V lost 4 bases and J lost 1 base. Here the CDR3 reads CSVGIGGLQETQYF. In DNA form, the CDR3 reads TGCAGCGTTGGCATAGGGGGCCTCCAAGAGACCCAGTACTTC.

The chain couples TRBV7-9 to TRBJ2-1; D is unclear. CDR1 is SEHNR and CDR2 is FQNEAQ in the germline V gene (reference sequence). The CDR3 runs 13 residues. V lost 3 bases and J lost 4, with 7 bases in between. The CDR3 protein is CASSLDEYNEQFF. The CDR3 DNA follows: TGTGCCAGCAGCTTGGACGAGTACAATGAGCAGTTCTTC.

The genes are TRBV7-9 and TRBJ2-5, with D possibly matching TRBD1 (5 bases). The CDR3 is 16 residues long. V lost 1 base to trimming and J lost 0 bases, with 12 bases between them. Germline values: CDR1 SEHNR, CDR2 FQNEAQ (reference sequence). The CDR3 bases are TGTGCCAGCAGCTTAGGCCCAACAGGAAACCAAGAGACCCAGTACTTC. As protein: CASSLGPTGNQETQYF.

The sample holds a few counts of this clonotype. The genes are TRBV29-1 and TRBJ2-3; D call uncertain. CDR1 is SQVTM, CDR2 ANQGSEA, per germline. V was clipped by 4 bases and J by 2 bases, with 10 bases between them. The CDR3 is 13 residues long. Here the CDR3 DNA reads TGCAGCGTTGCGCAGGTAGTCACAGATACGCAGTATTTT. It translates to CSVAQVVTDTQYF.

The chain has TRBV30 and TRBJ2-3; D is perhaps TRBD2 (5 bases). Germline assignment: CDR1 GTSNPN and CDR2 SVGIG (reference sequence). Trimming stripped 5 bases from V and 6 bases from J, with 9 bases between. This CDR3 has 11 residues. CDR3 nucleotide sequence: TGTGCCTGGGAAACTAGGGATACGCAGTATTTT. Protein product: CAWETRDTQYF.

This clonotype was observed at least ten times. The gene calls are TRBV7-2 and TRBJ2-5; the D is unclear. Germline CDR1 reads SGHTA; CDR2 reads FQGNSA. V was cut by 3 bases and J by 5 bases, with 16 bases left in between. This CDR3 region has 15 residues. The CDR3 nucleotides read TGTGCCAGCAGCTTGAGTTTTAGGAATGTCGAGACCCAGTACTTC. This translates into CASSLSFRNVETQYF. Filled out from reference TRBV7-2 and TRBJ2-5, the complete variable domain reads GAGVSQSPSNKVTEKGKDVELRCDPISGHTALYWYRQSLGQGLEFLIYFQGNSAPDKSGLPSDRFSAERTGGSVSTLTIQRTQQEDSAVYLCASSLSFRNVETQYFGPGTRLLVL.

There are many counts of this clonotype. V usage is TRBV15 and J usage is TRBJ2-1, with D possibly being TRBD1 (6 bases). CDR3 length equals 14 residues. The germline V gene encodes CDR1 LNHNV and CDR2 YYDKDF (reference sequence). Trimming removed 6 bases from V and 2 bases from J, with 11 bases in between. This chain's CDR3 is CATSSWDTYNEQFF. CDR3 sequence (DNA): TGTGCCACCAGTAGTTGGGACACCTACAATGAGCAGTTCTTC. Looking up the rest from reference TRBV15 and TRBJ2-1 gives the full variable domain: DAMVIQNPRYQVTQFGKPVTLSCSQTLNHNVMYWYQQKSSQAPKLLFHYYDKDFNNEADTPDNFQSRRPNTSFCFLDIRSPGLGDTAMYLCATSSWDTYNEQFFGPGTRLTVL.

This clonotype appeared many times. This rearrangement joins TRBV18 to TRBJ2-1, with D perhaps TRBD1 (5 bases). The length of the CDR3 is 15 residues. The V and J ends lost 3 bases and 8 bases respectively, with 17 bases between them. Germline CDR1 and CDR2: KGHSH and LQKENI. CDR3 sequence: CASSPSAQGGDEQFF. For the CDR3, the DNA is TGTGCCAGCTCACCCTCAGCCCAGGGTGGTGATGAGCAGTTCTTC.

This rearrangement joins TRBV27 to TRBJ2-7, with D unclear. This CDR3 has 13 amino acids. The germline gives CDR1 MNHEY, CDR2 SMNVEV (reference sequence). V lost 9 bases and J 0 bases, leaving 12 bases between the germline ends. CDR3 loop: CASVSKSSYEQYF. The CDR3 region has the DNA TGTGCCAGTGTCTCGAAGAGCTCCTACGAGCAGTACTTC.

This chain joins TRBV7-8 and TRBJ2-2; the D gene is possibly TRBD2 (5 bases). The CDR3 consists of 15 residues. V lost 2 bases and J 5 bases, leaving 12 bases between the germline ends. Germline V gives CDR1 SGHVS, CDR2 FQNEAQ. Here the CDR3 DNA reads TGTGCCAGCAGCTTACGCGGAGGCGGGACCGGGGAGCTGTTTTTT. This translates into CASSLRGGGTGELFF. The full variable domain, in which reference TRBV7-8 and TRBJ2-2 provide the parts outside the CDR3, is GAGVSQSPRYKVAKRGQDVALRCDPISGHVSLFWYQQALGQGPEFLTYFQNEAQLDKSGLPSDRFFAERPEGSVSTLKIQRTQQEDSAVYLCASSLRGGGTGELFFGEGSRLTVL.

This clonotype was seen at least ten times. Here the CDR3 reads CASGLGPFRETQYF. The CDR3 region has the DNA TGTGCCAGCGGATTGGGACCGTTTCGGGAGACCCAGTACTTC. V and J are TRBV14 and TRBJ2-5; D tentatively reads TRBD1 or TRBD2 (5 bases each). The V and J ends lost 8 bases and 5 bases respectively, with 18 bases between them. The CDR3 runs 14 residues. From germline, CDR1 is SGHDN and CDR2 FVKESK.

Many counts were recorded for this clonotype. The chain combines TRBV5-1 with TRBJ2-1, with 8 positions matching TRBD2. Germline-derived CDR1 and CDR2 are SGHRS and YFSETQ. V lost 3 bases to trimming and J lost 7 bases; unmatched junction nucleotides: 12. The CDR3 has 16 residues. The CDR3 region is CASSSEREPLENEQFF. The DNA for the CDR3 is TGCGCCAGCAGCTCAGAGCGGGAGCCGCTGGAGAATGAGCAGTTCTTC.

This clonotype was seen many times. Because it lacks the conserved phenylalanine or tryptophan at the end, this CDR3 is likely a read error. No DNA is shown, since the ends of the CDR3 on it are uncertain; the CDR3 is the one TCRdb lists. The J gene is TRBJ2-1, the V gene TRBV27. With termini counted, the CDR3 has 8 amino acids. Germline CDR1 MNHEY, CDR2 SMNVEV (reference sequence). The CDR3 sequence: CASGNVDV.

The sample holds a few counts of this clonotype. This chain connects TRBV15 to TRBJ1-5, with 8 bases identical to TRBD1. Germline V gene lookup returns CDR1 LNHNV and CDR2 YYDKDF (reference sequence). This CDR3 region has 15 residues. The V segment lost 0 bases and the J segment 5 bases; nucleotides outside the gene matches: 3. DNA for the CDR3: TGTGCCACCAGCAGAGACCCAGGGGGCTATCAGCCCCAGCATTTT. Protein product: CATSRDPGGYQPQHF.

There are many counts of this clonotype. The chain joins TRBV5-1 to TRBJ2-3, with D maybe TRBD2 (5 bases). The V end was cut by 4 bases, the J end by 1 base, with 7 bases between. This CDR3 region has 13 residues. CDR1 is SGHRS, CDR2 YFSETQ, per germline. The CDR3 here is CASSVSGTDTQYF. DNA of the CDR3: TGCGCCAGCAGCGTTAGCGGCACAGATACGCAGTATTTT. Complete variable domain (other parts from reference TRBV5-1 and TRBJ2-3): KAGVTQTPRYLIKTRGQQVTLSCSPISGHRSVSWYQQTPGQGLQFLFEYFSETQRNKGNFPGRFSGRQFSNSRSEMNVSTLELGDSALYLCASSVSGTDTQYFGPGTRLTVL.

The chain is built from TRBV7-9 and TRBJ2-5; TRBD2 might be the D (5 bases). Between the trimmed V and J ends, which lost 7 bases and 3 bases, there was a span of 18 bases. The germline V gene encodes CDR1 SEHNR and CDR2 FQNEAQ (reference sequence). The CDR3 length is 15 residues. The CDR3 protein is CASIPLDDGEETQYF. CDR3 DNA: TGTGCCAGCATCCCACTGGACGACGGGGAAGAGACCCAGTACTTC.

This clonotype appeared many times. V usage is TRBV15 and J usage is TRBJ2-3; D is uncertain. CDR1 is LNHNV and CDR2 is YYDKDF in the germline V gene (reference sequence). V was cut by 3 bases and J by 6 bases, with 16 bases left in between. This CDR3 has 15 amino acids. The CDR3: CATSRSGGLGDTQYF. The CDR3, as DNA: TGTGCCACCAGCAGGTCGGGTGGCCTGGGGGATACGCAGTATTTT.

The chain links TRBV20-1 to TRBJ2-2; TRBD2 matches at 7 bases. This CDR3 is 14 amino acids long. V was pared by 6 bases and J by 3 bases, with 7 bases of the junction left unmatched. CDR1 is DFQATT and CDR2 is SNEGSKA in the germline V gene (reference sequence). The CDR3 loop is CSASGREYTGELFF. As DNA, the CDR3 is TGCAGTGCATCCGGGCGGGAGTACACCGGGGAGCTGTTTTTT.

On this clonotype itself: At one end the junction does not follow the germline gene, possibly because of a read error. This rearrangement joins TRBV5-1 to TRBJ1-2; D uncertain. The CDR3 spans 13 residues. Germline assignment: CDR1 SGHRS and CDR2 YFSETQ. The CDR3 coding sequence is TGCACCAGCAGCTTGAATTTCGGGGATGGCGACACCTTC. Residues: CTSSLNFGDGDTF.